This TCR beta chain came from a study of cytomegalovirus exposure and HLA in healthy donors. CDR1 SGDLS and CDR2 YYNGEE come from the germline V gene. The CDR3 loop spans 16 amino acids. J was trimmed by 4 bases and V by 1 base; bases with no gene match: 4. Study results and caveats: HLA alleles were associated with roughly 17,000 TCR beta sequences in a later analysis at 0.05 false discovery rate. Researchers reported in a later analysis that a missense DCLRE1C variant was tied to TCR beta V- and J-gene trimming. Confirmation in vitro established that a few CMV-associated chains were specific for CMV antigens.

Amplification used 60 Vbeta primers and 13 Jbeta primers. Clones were sequenced by immunoSEQ multiplex PCR, and TCRdb holds only the in-frame ones, with some missing. The sample carries 70,000 to 90,000 clones, roughly 82% recorded once. About this clone: Antigen: not known.

Sequenced: PBMCs. The chain is built from TRBV9 and TRBJ2-3; TRBD2 matches at 12 bases. The sequence derives from an older man in good health and CMV-seropositive. The DNA of the CDR3 is TGTGCCAGCAGCGTAATGACTAGCGGGAGCGCAGATACGCAGTATTTT. As protein: CASSVMTSGSADTQYF.